This TCR beta chain was captured in a study of patients and donors after allogeneic stem cell transplantation. TCRdb ran MiXCR on the RT-PCR reads and lists one entry per CDR3 protein. This sample has over 150,000 distinct CDR3 sequences, with about 30% found just once. CDR3 length: 17 residues. V was shortened by 1 base and J by 4 bases, with 16 bases between the two germline ends. Sequenced: blood, either unsorted or a sorted T cell fraction (not recorded which). The chain links TRBV12-3 or TRBV12-4 to TRBJ2-2, with no clear D. The sequence derives from a human donor who was either an allogeneic HSCT recipient or a stem cell or donor lymphocyte infusion donor (not recorded which). It is not recorded whose cells these are; they may come from a transplant donor. The CDR3 is CASSLGASYSSTGELFF. The CDR3 DNA follows: TGTGCCAGCAGTTTAGGGGCCAGTTATTCGTCCACCGGGGAGCTGTTTTTT.